This TCR beta chain was found in a study of spatial heterogeneity in lung cancer. For the study at large: Averaged across combinations, each unique TCR and UMI pairing appeared more than ten times in raw reads, which were uncorrected. Study results and caveats: The appearance of ubiquitous expanded tumor TCRs in blood was greater at resection than follow-up.

The time point is: sample taken at primary tumor resection. Without sorting, whole RNA was sequenced from tumor, nontumor lung or frozen PBMC. The donor population consisted of roughly 70 patients with untreated, early-stage non-small cell lung cancer. This clonotype was observed a handful of times. Its antigen is undetermined. TCR cDNA molecules were tagged individually, and each one carried a unique molecular identifier. TCRdb redid the calling of the 5' RACE reads with MiXCR, one entry per CDR3 protein. Of about 92,000 distinct CDR3 sequences in the sample, 10% to 15% were seen once. The V gene end was trimmed by 7 bases and the J gene end by 3 bases; junction bases not matched to a gene: 6. Germline CDR1 DFQATT, CDR2 SNEGSKA (reference sequence). There are 13 residues in the CDR3.

The sequence was collected from a male donor with early-stage non-small cell lung cancer. The sequencing used PBMCs, collected at surgery. The genes are TRBV20-1 and TRBJ2-7, with 10 bases matching TRBD2. In DNA, the CDR3 is TGCAGTGGAAGGACTAGCGGACTCTACGAGCAGTACTTC. Residues: CSGRTSGLYEQYF.